Following are 5 T cell receptor beta chains from one sample sequenced in a study of cytomegalovirus exposure and HLA in healthy donors. The PCR was carried out with 60 Vbeta primers and 13 Jbeta primers. Measured with immunoSEQ multiplex PCR; TCRdb has only the in-frame clones, and not every one. The profile shows more than 100,000 clones, more than 70% of them singletons. The source material was PBMCs. These receptors were taken from a man between 45 and 60 years old in good health and CMV-seronegative.

The rearrangement links TRBV15 to TRBJ2-3; 7 nucleotides line up with TRBD2. The CDR3 sequence is 14 residues long. J lost 2 bases, V lost 8 bases, and 7 bases had no gene match. Germline loops: CDR1 LNHNV, CDR2 YYDKDF (reference sequence). CDR3 DNA: TGTGCCACCGTCATCGGGGGGTACACAGATACGCAGTATTTT. Protein product: CATVIGGYTDTQYF.

This chain joins TRBV7-9 and TRBJ1-2; 7 bases fit TRBD1. CDR1 and CDR2 from the germline V gene are SEHNR and FQNEAQ (reference sequence). The V and J ends lost 7 bases and 4 bases, in that order; junction bases with no gene match: 9. There are 14 residues in the CDR3. CDR3 sequence: CASTFVDRAYGYTF. The CDR3 region has the DNA TGTGCCAGCACCTTTGTTGACAGGGCCTATGGCTACACCTTC.

Comment on this clone: Given the absence of the conserved phenylalanine or tryptophan at the CDR3 end, a read error is likely. No DNA is shown, since the ends of the CDR3 on it are uncertain; the CDR3 is the one TCRdb lists. V gene TRBV18 combines with J gene TRBJ1-2; no check of the table's D call, TRBD1, against the DNA was made. The CDR3 length is 14 residues, termini included. Germline V gene lookup returns CDR1 KGHSH and CDR2 LQKENI. This chain's CDR3 is CASSPPQGGASVDL.

In its sample, this clone was seen a few times. V usage is TRBV19 and J usage is TRBJ1-1; maybe TRBD1 (5 bases). V was trimmed by 10 bases and J by 5 bases, leaving 17 bases between them. Per the germline V gene, CDR1 is LNHDA and CDR2 is SQIVND (reference sequence). CDR3 length: 13 residues. The CDR3 sequence is CAIKPRGGTEAFF. CDR3 in DNA: TGTGCCATCAAACCCCGGGGGGGTACTGAAGCTTTCTTT.

The chain couples TRBV5-1 to TRBJ1-1; no clear D gene. Germline V CDR1 and CDR2: SGHRS, YFSETQ. V shed 2 bases and J shed 2 bases, with 7 bases lying between them. CDR3 length: 13 residues. The DNA for the CDR3 is TGCGCCAGCAGCTTAGAGAAAAACACTGAAGCTTTCTTT. Amino acid sequence: CASSLEKNTEAFF. Supplemented by reference TRBV5-1 and TRBJ1-1, the full variable domain reads KAGVTQTPRYLIKTRGQQVTLSCSPISGHRSVSWYQQTPGQGLQFLFEYFSETQRNKGNFPGRFSGRQFSNSRSEMNVSTLELGDSALYLCASSLEKNTEAFFGQGTRLTVV.